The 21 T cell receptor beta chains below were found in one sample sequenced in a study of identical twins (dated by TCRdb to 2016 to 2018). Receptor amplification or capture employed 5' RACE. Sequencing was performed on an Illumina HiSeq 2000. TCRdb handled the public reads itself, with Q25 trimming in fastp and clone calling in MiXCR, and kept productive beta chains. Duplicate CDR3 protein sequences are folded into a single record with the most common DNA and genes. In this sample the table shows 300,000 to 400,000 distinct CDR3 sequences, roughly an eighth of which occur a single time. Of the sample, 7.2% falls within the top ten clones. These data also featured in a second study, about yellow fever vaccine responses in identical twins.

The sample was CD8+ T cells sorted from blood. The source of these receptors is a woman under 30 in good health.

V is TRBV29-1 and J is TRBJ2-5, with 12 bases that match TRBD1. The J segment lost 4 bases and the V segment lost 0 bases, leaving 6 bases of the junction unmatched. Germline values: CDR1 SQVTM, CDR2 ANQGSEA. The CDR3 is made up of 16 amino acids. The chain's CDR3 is CSVEEGGQGAGETQYF. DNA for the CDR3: TGCAGCGTTGAAGAAGGGGGACAGGGGGCGGGAGAGACCCAGTACTTC.

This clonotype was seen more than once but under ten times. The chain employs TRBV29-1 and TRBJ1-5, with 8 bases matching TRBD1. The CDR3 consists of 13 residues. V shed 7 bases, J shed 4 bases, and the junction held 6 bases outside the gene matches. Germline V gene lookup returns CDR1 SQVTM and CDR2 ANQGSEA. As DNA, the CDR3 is TGCAGCGGCCTGACAGGGGATAATCAGCCCCAGCATTTT. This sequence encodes CSGLTGDNQPQHF.

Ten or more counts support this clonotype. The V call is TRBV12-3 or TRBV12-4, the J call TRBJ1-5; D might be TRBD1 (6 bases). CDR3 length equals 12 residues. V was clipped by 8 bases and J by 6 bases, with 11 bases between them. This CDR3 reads CASGTGIQPQHF. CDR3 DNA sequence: TGTGCCAGCGGAACAGGGATTCAGCCCCAGCATTTT.

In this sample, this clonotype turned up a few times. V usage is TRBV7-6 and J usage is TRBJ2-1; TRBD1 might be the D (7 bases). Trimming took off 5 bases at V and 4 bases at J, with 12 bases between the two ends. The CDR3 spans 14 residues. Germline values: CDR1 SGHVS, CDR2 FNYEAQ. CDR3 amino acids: CASSPAGQYNEQFF. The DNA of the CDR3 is TGTGCCAGCAGCCCGGCGGGACAGTACAATGAGCAGTTCTTC.

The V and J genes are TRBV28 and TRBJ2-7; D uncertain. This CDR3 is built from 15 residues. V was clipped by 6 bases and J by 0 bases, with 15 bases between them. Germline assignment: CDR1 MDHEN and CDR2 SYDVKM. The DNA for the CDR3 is TGTGCCAGCAGCCTAGGACCGCTAAGCTCCTACGAGCAGTACTTC. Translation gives CASSLGPLSSYEQYF.

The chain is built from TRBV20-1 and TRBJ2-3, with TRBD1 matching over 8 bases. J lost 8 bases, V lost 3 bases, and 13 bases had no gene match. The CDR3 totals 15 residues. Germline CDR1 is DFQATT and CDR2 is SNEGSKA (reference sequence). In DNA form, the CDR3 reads TGCAGTGCTAGTTCGCCGGACAGGGTGAGGCGTACGCAGTATTTT. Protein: CSASSPDRVRRTQYF.

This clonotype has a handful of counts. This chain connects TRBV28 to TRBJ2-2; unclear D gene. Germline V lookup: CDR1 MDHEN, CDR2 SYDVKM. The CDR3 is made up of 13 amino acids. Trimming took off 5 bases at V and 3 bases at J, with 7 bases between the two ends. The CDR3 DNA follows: TGTGCCAGCAGTCCTCAGTACACCGGGGAGCTGTTTTTT. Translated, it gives CASSPQYTGELFF.

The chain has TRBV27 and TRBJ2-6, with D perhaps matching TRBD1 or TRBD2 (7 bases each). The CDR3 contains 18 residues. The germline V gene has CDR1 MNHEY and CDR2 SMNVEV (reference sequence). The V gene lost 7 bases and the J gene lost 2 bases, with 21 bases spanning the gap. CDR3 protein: CASKGGGQPIPGANVLTF. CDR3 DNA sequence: TGTGCCAGCAAAGGGGGGGGACAGCCCATACCTGGGGCCAACGTCCTGACTTTC.

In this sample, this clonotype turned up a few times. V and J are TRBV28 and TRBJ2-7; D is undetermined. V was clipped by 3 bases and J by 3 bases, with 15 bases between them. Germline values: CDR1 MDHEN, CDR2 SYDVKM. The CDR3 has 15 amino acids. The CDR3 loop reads CASSFGVGPYYEQYF. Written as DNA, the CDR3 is TGTGCCAGCAGTTTCGGCGTCGGGCCTTACTACGAGCAGTACTTC.

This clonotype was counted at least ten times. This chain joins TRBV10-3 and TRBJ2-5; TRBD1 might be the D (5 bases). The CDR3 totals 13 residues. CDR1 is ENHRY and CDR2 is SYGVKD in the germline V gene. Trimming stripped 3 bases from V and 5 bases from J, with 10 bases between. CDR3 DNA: TGTGCCATCAGTGACCAGGGTTCGGAGACCCAGTACTTC. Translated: CAISDQGSETQYF.

As DNA, the CDR3 is TGTGCCAGCAGCTTTAGCGGGAGTAACACAGATACGCAGTATTTT. This codes for CASSFSGSNTDTQYF. This chain joins TRBV7-9 and TRBJ2-3, with 9 bases lining up with TRBD2. The CDR3 covers 15 residues. Germline CDR1 reads SEHNR; CDR2 reads FQNEAQ (reference sequence). The V and J ends lost 3 bases and 2 bases, in that order; junction bases with no gene match: 3. The full variable domain, with the rest looked up from reference TRBV7-9 and TRBJ2-3, is DTGVSQNPRHKITKRGQNVTFRCDPISEHNRLYWYRQTLGQGPEFLTYFQNEAQLEKSRLLSDRFSAERPKGSFSTLEIQRTEQGDSAMYLCASSFSGSNTDTQYFGPGTRLTVL.

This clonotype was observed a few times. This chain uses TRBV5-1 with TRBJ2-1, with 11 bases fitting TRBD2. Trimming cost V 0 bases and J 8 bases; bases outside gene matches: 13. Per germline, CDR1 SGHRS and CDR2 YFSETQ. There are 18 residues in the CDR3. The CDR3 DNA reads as TGCGCCAGCAGCTTGGGTCCCCAACTAGCGGGAGTATTAGATGAGCAGTTCTTC. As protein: CASSLGPQLAGVLDEQFF. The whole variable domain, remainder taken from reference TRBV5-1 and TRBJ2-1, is KAGVTQTPRYLIKTRGQQVTLSCSPISGHRSVSWYQQTPGQGLQFLFEYFSETQRNKGNFPGRFSGRQFSNSRSEMNVSTLELGDSALYLCASSLGPQLAGVLDEQFFGPGTRLTVL.

CDR3 DNA: TGTGCCAGCAGCTCCCATACGGCAGATACGCAGTATTTT. It codes for CASSSHTADTQYF. This chain joins TRBV11-2 and TRBJ2-3; unclear D gene. V lost 4 bases and J lost 4, with 9 bases in between. The CDR3 has 13 residues. Germline CDR1 and CDR2: SGHAT and FQNNGV.

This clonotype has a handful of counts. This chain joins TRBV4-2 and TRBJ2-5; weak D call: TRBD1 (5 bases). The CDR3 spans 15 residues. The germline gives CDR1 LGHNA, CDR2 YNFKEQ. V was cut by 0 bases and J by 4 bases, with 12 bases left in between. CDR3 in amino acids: CASSQDLRGGETQYF. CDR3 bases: TGTGCCAGCAGCCAAGATTTAAGGGGTGGAGAGACCCAGTACTTC.

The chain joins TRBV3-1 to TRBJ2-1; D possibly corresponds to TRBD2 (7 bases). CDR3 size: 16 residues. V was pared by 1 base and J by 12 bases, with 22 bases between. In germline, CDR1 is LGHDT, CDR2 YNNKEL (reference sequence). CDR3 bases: TGTGCCAGCAGCCAAGGGAGGGGGGGAGTGGTTGATGTGCAGTTCTTC. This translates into CASSQGRGGVVDVQFF.

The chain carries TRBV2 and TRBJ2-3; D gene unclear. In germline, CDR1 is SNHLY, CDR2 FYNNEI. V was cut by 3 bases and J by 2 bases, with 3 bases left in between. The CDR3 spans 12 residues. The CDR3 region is CASSDHTDTQYF. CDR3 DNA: TGTGCCAGCAGTGACCACACAGATACGCAGTATTTT. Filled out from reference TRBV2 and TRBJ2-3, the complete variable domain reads EPEVTQTPSHQVTQMGQEVILRCVPISNHLYFYWYRQILGQKVEFLVSFYNNEISEKSEIFDDQFSVERPDGSNFTLKIRSTKLEDSAMYFCASSDHTDTQYFGPGTRLTVL.

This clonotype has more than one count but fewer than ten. CDR3 DNA sequence: TGTGCCACCAGTGATCTTGGCCGTGAGCAGTTCTTC. This sequence encodes CATSDLGREQFF. The J gene is TRBJ2-1, the V gene TRBV24-1; D is uncertain. V lost 3 bases and J 9 bases, leaving 8 bases between the germline ends. Per germline, CDR1 KGHDR and CDR2 SFDVKD. CDR3 size: 12 residues.

CDR3 sequence: CSARAGGTQETQYF. In DNA form, the CDR3 reads TGCAGTGCTAGAGCGGGGGGAACACAAGAGACCCAGTACTTC. The genes are TRBV20-1 and TRBJ2-5, with TRBD2 matching 7 bases. The germline V gene has CDR1 DFQATT and CDR2 SNEGSKA (reference sequence). This CDR3 contains 14 residues. J was trimmed by 2 bases and V by 1 base; bases with no gene match: 4.

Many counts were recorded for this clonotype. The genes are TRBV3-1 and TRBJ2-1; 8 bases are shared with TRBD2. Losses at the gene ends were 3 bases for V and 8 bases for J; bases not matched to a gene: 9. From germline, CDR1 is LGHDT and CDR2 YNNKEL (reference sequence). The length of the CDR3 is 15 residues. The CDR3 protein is CASSQSGSGFDEQFF. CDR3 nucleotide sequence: TGTGCCAGCAGCCAGAGCGGGAGTGGGTTCGATGAGCAGTTCTTC.

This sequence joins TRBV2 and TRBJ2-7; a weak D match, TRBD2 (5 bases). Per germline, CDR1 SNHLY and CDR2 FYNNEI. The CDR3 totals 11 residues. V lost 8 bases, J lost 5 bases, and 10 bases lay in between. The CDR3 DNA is TGTGCCAGCGTGGGAGCCCACGAGCAGTACGTC. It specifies CASVGAHEQYV.

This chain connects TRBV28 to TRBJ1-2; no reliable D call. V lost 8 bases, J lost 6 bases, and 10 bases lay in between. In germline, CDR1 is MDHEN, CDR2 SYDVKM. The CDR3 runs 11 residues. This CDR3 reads CASYFYDGYTF. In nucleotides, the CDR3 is TGTGCCAGCTACTTTTACGATGGCTACACCTTC.